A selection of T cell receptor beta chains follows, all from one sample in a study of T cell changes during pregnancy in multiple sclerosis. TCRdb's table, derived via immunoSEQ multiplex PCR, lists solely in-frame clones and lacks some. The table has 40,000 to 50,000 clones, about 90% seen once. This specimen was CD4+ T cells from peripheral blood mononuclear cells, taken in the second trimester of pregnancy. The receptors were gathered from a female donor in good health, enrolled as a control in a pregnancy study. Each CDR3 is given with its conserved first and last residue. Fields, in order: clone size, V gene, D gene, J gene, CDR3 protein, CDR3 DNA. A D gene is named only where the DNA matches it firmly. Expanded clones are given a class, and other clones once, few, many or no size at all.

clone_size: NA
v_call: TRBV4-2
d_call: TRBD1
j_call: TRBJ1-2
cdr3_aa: CASSQDRDRVDYGYTF
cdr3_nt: TGTGCCAGCAGCCAAGATCGGGACAGGGTAGACTATGGCTACACCTTC

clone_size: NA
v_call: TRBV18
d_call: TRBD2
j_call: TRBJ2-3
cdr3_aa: CASSPGGDTQYF
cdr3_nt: TGTGCCAGCTCACCCGGGGGGGATACGCAGTATTTT

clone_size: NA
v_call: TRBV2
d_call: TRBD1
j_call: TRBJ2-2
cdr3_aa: CASKLQGAGTGELFF
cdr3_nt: TGTGCCAGCAAGCTACAGGGGGCTGGTACCGGGGAGCTGTTTTTT

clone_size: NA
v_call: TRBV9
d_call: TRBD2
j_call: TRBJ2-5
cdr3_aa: CASSALAGQETQYF
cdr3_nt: TGTGCCAGCAGCGCGCTAGCGGGGCAAGAGACCCAGTACTTC

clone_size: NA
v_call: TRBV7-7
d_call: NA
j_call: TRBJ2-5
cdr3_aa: CASSTRVASAETQYF
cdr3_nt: TGTGCTAGCAGCACTCGGGTGGCTAGCGCCGAGACCCAGTACTTC

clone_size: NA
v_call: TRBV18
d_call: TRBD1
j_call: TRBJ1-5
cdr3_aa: CASSPEDRVNQPQHF
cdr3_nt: TGTGCCAGCTCACCAGAAGACAGGGTCAATCAGCCCCAGCATTTT

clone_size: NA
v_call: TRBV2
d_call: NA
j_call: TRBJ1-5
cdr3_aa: CASSESAGSNQPQHF
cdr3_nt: TGTGCCAGCAGTGAAAGTGCAGGGAGCAATCAGCCCCAGCATTTT

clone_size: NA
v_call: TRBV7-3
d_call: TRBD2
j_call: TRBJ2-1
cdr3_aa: CASSLQAGVSDEQFF
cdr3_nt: TGTGCCAGCAGCTTACAAGCGGGGGTATCGGATGAGCAGTTCTTC

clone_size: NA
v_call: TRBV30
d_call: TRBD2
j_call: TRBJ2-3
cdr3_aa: CAWSVGSGGYTDTQYF
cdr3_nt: TGTGCCTGGAGTGTTGGGAGCGGGGGGTACACAGATACGCAGTATTTT

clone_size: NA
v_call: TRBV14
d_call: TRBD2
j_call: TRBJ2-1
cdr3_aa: CASSPTSGGLQFF
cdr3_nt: TGTGCCAGCAGCCCCACGAGCGGGGGCCTTCAGTTCTTC

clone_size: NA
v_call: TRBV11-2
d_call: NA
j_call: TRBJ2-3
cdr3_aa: CASSWTSTDTQYF
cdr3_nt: TGTGCCAGCAGCTGGACTAGCACAGATACGCAGTATTTT

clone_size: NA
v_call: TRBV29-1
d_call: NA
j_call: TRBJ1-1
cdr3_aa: CSVVPGGITEAFF
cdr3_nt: TGCAGCGTTGTTCCGGGGGGTATCACTGAAGCTTTCTTT

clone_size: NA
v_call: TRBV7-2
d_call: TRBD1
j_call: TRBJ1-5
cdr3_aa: CASSFTGGNQPQHF
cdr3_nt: TGTGCCAGCAGCTTCACAGGGGGCAATCAGCCCCAGCATTTT

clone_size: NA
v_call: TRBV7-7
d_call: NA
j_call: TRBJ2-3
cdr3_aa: CASSLDFRDTQYF
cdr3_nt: TGTGCCAGCAGCTTGGACTTCAGGGATACGCAGTATTTT

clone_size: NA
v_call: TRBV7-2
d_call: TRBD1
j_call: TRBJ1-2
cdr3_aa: CASSPQTGNGLGYTF
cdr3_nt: TGTGCCAGCAGCCCCCAGACAGGGAACGGCCTCGGCTACACCTTC

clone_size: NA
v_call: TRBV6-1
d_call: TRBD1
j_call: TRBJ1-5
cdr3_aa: CASSPRTGGVPQHF
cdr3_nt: TGTGCCAGCAGTCCGAGGACAGGTGGAGTTCCCCAGCATTTT

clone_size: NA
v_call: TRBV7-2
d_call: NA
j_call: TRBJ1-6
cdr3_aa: CASSRTGRAAPLHF
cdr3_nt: TGTGCCAGCAGCCGGACGGGTAGAGCGGCACCCCTCCACTTT

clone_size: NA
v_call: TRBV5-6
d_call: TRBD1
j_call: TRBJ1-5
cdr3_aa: CASTIGDRGNQPQHF
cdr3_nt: TGTGCCAGCACCATTGGGGACAGGGGGAATCAGCCCCAGCATTTT

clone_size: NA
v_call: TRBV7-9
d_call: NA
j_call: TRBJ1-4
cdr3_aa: CASSLGLRSTNEKLFF
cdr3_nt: TGTGCCAGCAGCTTAGGGTTGAGATCAACTAATGAAAAACTGTTTTTT

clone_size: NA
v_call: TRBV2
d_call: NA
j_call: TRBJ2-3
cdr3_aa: CASSEVTDTQYF
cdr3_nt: TGTGCCAGCAGTGAAGTAACAGATACGCAGTATTTT

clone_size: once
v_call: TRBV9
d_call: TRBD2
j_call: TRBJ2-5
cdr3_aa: CASSLSSGYLQETQYF
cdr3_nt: TGTGCCAGCAGCCTCAGTAGCGGGTACCTCCAAGAGACCCAGTACTTC

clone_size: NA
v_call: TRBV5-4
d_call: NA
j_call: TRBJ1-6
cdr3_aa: CASSSEYNSPLHF
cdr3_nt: TGTGCCAGCAGCTCCGAGTACAATTCACCCCTCCACTTT

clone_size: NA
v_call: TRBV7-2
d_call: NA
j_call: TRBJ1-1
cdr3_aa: CASTVTVNTEAFF
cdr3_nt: TGTGCCAGCACCGTAACAGTGAACACTGAAGCTTTCTTT

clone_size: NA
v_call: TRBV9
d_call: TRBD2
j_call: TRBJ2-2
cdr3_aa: CASSVSRLAAIGELFF
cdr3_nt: TGTGCCAGCAGCGTATCCCGACTAGCAGCGATAGGGGAGCTGTTTTTT